The next 21 T cell receptor beta chains were all read from a single sample in a study of CD8 T cells in Susac syndrome. Random-hexamer reverse transcription was applied to roughly 0.5 to 1 ug RNA. In TCRdb, the immunoSEQ multiplex PCR reads were re-called with MiXCR into one record per CDR3 protein. Of about 140,000 distinct CDR3 sequences in the sample, roughly 94% were seen once. Material for sequencing was CD4+ T cells from PBMCs. These TCRs come from a human donor in good health.

The CDR3 reads CSARNRRGSTDTQYF. The CDR3 coding sequence is TGCAGTGCTAGGAACCGGCGGGGGAGCACAGATACGCAGTATTTT. The chain recombines TRBV20-1 with TRBJ2-3; 7 bases align to TRBD2. Germline-derived CDR1 and CDR2 are DFQATT and SNEGSKA (reference sequence). V shed 3 bases, J shed 0 bases, and the junction held 6 bases outside the gene matches. The CDR3 consists of 15 residues.

This sequence joins TRBV21-1 and TRBJ2-7; TRBD1 is taken as the D call from the table, unchecked against the DNA. TRBV21-1 is a documented pseudogene. The CDR3 is made up of 15 amino acids. DNA of the CDR3: TGTGCCAGCAGCAGAGGACAGAGAGAGACCTACGAGCAGTACTTC. This gives the protein CASSRGQRETYEQYF.

The chain employs TRBV27 and TRBJ2-1; tentative D call: TRBD2 (5 bases). Per the germline V gene, CDR1 is MNHEY and CDR2 is SMNVEV (reference sequence). There are 14 residues in the CDR3. Between the trimmed V and J ends, which lost 4 bases and 7 bases, there was a span of 14 bases. CDR3 in amino acids: CASSSPKTGNEQFF. DNA for the CDR3: TGTGCCAGCAGTTCCCCTAAAACGGGAAATGAGCAGTTCTTC.

This chain links TRBV7-4 with TRBJ2-1, with 8 bases matching TRBD1. The CDR3 length is 22 residues. Per the germline V gene, CDR1 is SGHVT and CDR2 is SQSDAQ. The V gene end was trimmed by 6 bases and the J gene end by 0 bases; junction bases not matched to a gene: 25. CDR3 nucleotides: TGTGCCAGCAGGCCTTCTTCCCCCCCGGGACAGGTTACTTCGAGCTCCTACAATGAGCAGTTCTTC. Its translation is CASRPSSPPGQVTSSSYNEQFF. Using reference TRBV7-4 and TRBJ2-1 for the parts outside the CDR3, the full variable domain is GAGVSQSPRYKVAKRGRDVALRCDSISGHVTLYWYRQTLGQGSEVLTYSQSDAQRDKSGRPSGRFSAERPERSVSTLKIQRTEQGDSAVYLCASRPSSPPGQVTSSSYNEQFFGPGTRLTVL.

This clonotype was detected once. The V call is TRBV30, the J call TRBJ2-5; D is unclear. There are 16 residues in the CDR3. Germline assignment: CDR1 GTSNPN and CDR2 SVGIG (reference sequence). V lost 2 bases and J 0 bases, leaving 16 bases between the germline ends. The CDR3 bases are TGTGCCTGGAGTTCGACTTCCAATTGGTACCAAGAGACCCAGTACTTC. Its translation is CAWSSTSNWYQETQYF.

The rearrangement joins TRBV27 to TRBJ2-2; TRBD2 aligns across 7 bases. The CDR3 is made up of 17 amino acids. The V gene's germline CDR1 is MNHEY and CDR2 SMNVEV (reference sequence). J was trimmed by 4 bases and V by 2 bases; bases with no gene match: 10. The DNA for the CDR3 is TGTGCCAGCAGTTTACTGGCGGGAGTGGTGGGCACCGGGGAGCTGTTTTTT. Its protein product is CASSLLAGVVGTGELFF.

The genes are TRBV30 and TRBJ2-3; no clear D gene. CDR3 length: 11 amino acids. V was pared by 2 bases and J by 4 bases, with 4 bases between. CDR1 is GTSNPN and CDR2 is SVGIG in the germline V gene (reference sequence). The CDR3 region is CAWSISDTQYF. CDR3 in DNA: TGTGCCTGGAGTATATCAGATACGCAGTATTTT.

The J gene is TRBJ1-1, the V gene TRBV3-1; TRBD1 agrees at 7 bases. The CDR3 length is 15 residues. Germline CDR1 and CDR2: LGHDT and YNNKEL (reference sequence). The V gene end was trimmed by 7 bases and the J gene end by 1 base; junction bases not matched to a gene: 9. The CDR3 loop is CASTPRTGENTEAFF. CDR3 DNA sequence: TGTGCCAGCACCCCGCGAACAGGGGAGAACACTGAAGCTTTCTTT. Full variable domain (rest looked up from reference TRBV3-1 and TRBJ1-1): DTAVSQTPKYLVTQMGNDKSIKCEQNLGHDTMYWYKQDSKKFLKIMFSYNNKELIINETVPNRFSPKSPDKAHLNLHINSLELGDSAVYFCASTPRTGENTEAFFGQGTRLTVV.

CDR3 region: CSAGRDSYEQYF. The CDR3 DNA sequence: TGCAGTGCTGGGCGGGACTCCTACGAGCAGTACTTC. V and J are TRBV20-1 and TRBJ2-7, with a possible D match to TRBD2 (6 bases). CDR1 and CDR2 from the germline V gene are DFQATT and SNEGSKA (reference sequence). The V end lost 5 bases, the J end lost 0 bases, and 8 bases lay between the germline ends. There are 12 residues in the CDR3.

The chain employs TRBV30 and TRBJ2-2, with 8 positions matching TRBD1. V trimming: 3 bases; J trimming: 6 bases; junction bases outside the gene matches: 9. This CDR3 region has 15 residues. CDR1 and CDR2 (germline): GTSNPN, SVGIG (reference sequence). This CDR3 reads CAWRLPGGKAGELFF. For the CDR3, the DNA is TGTGCCTGGAGATTACCAGGGGGCAAGGCCGGGGAGCTGTTTTTT.

The chain couples TRBV20-1 to TRBJ2-7; D is perhaps TRBD2 (5 bases). This CDR3 comprises 14 residues. Between the trimmed V and J ends, which lost 1 base and 3 bases, there was a span of 13 bases. The V gene's germline CDR1 is DFQATT and CDR2 SNEGSKA (reference sequence). The DNA for the CDR3 is TGCAGTGCTAGAGGAGCTAGCTCCCTCTACGAGCAGTACTTC. It yields the protein CSARGASSLYEQYF.

There are a few counts of this clonotype. The J gene is TRBJ2-1, the V gene TRBV7-2; perhaps TRBD1 as D (5 bases). The length of the CDR3 is 13 residues. Between the trimmed V and J ends, which lost 5 bases and 4 bases, there was a span of 9 bases. Germline-derived CDR1 and CDR2 are SGHTA and FQGNSA. CDR3 region: CASSPTGYNEQFF. CDR3 DNA sequence: TGTGCCAGCAGCCCCACAGGTTACAATGAGCAGTTCTTC.

The V call is TRBV18, the J call TRBJ2-5, with TRBD1 as a possible D gene (5 bases). The CDR3 extends over 11 amino acids. V shed 8 bases and J shed 7 bases, with 11 bases lying between them. Germline CDR1 KGHSH, CDR2 LQKENI. CDR3 DNA: TGTGCCAGCCAGGGTAGAGGGACCCAGTACTTC. It yields the protein CASQGRGTQYF.

The V call is TRBV20-1, the J call TRBJ2-1; a weak D match, TRBD2 (5 bases). Germline V gene sequence: CDR1 DFQATT, CDR2 SNEGSKA (reference sequence). V was trimmed by 2 bases and J by 2 bases, leaving 10 bases between them. The CDR3 totals 14 residues. The CDR3 bases are TGCAGTGCTAGAATCAGCGGAGCCTACAATGAGCAGTTCTTC. This translates into CSARISGAYNEQFF.

The rearrangement joins TRBV5-4 to TRBJ1-2, with D possibly matching TRBD1 (6 bases). This CDR3 spans 15 amino acids. Trimming shortened V by 3 bases and J by 6 bases, and 18 bases separated the two germline ends. From germline, CDR1 is SGHNT and CDR2 YYREEE (reference sequence). The CDR3 DNA is TGTGCCAGCAGCTCCTTGGTTGGGGGGGGCGATGGCTACACCTTC. Translating gives CASSSLVGGGDGYTF.

The V and J genes are TRBV10-3 and TRBJ2-7; D unresolved. The CDR3 totals 12 residues. V was trimmed by 2 bases and J by 7 bases, leaving 9 bases between them. Germline CDR1 ENHRY, CDR2 SYGVKD. The CDR3 region has the DNA TGTGCCATCAGTGAGGACAAATGGGAGCAGTACTTC. Amino acids: CAISEDKWEQYF.

The chain carries TRBV4-1 and TRBJ2-7, with 12 bases that match TRBD2. The CDR3 is 14 residues long. CDR1 and CDR2 from the germline V gene are MGHRA and YSYEKL. Losses at the gene ends were 6 bases for V and 6 bases for J; bases not matched to a gene: 6. The DNA of the CDR3 is TGCGCCAGCAGAGGACTAGCGGGAAGGGGCGAGCAGTACTTC. Amino acid sequence: CASRGLAGRGEQYF.

This sequence joins TRBV27 and TRBJ2-7; a weak D match, TRBD2 (5 bases). The CDR3 contains 13 residues. The germline V and J ends were trimmed by 4 bases and 5 bases, with 12 bases remaining between them. CDR1 and CDR2 from the germline V gene are MNHEY and SMNVEV (reference sequence). The CDR3 spells CASSSRRYNEQYF. CDR3 sequence (DNA): TGTGCCAGCAGTTCCCGGAGGTACAACGAGCAGTACTTC.

The chain combines TRBV28 with TRBJ2-1; 11 bases are shared with TRBD2. The V segment lost 4 bases and the J segment 8 bases; nucleotides outside the gene matches: 13. The CDR3 contains 17 residues. Per germline, CDR1 MDHEN and CDR2 SYDVKM. The CDR3 here is CASSSRLAGTPRDEQFF. CDR3 bases: TGTGCCAGCAGTTCCAGACTAGCGGGAACCCCCAGGGATGAGCAGTTCTTC.

The chain uses TRBV14 and TRBJ2-7; D call uncertain. This CDR3 has 14 residues. Trimming shortened V by 3 bases and J by 0 bases, and 9 bases separated the two germline ends. CDR1 and CDR2 (germline): SGHDN, FVKESK. CDR3 sequence: CASSHETPSYEQYF. The CDR3 DNA is TGTGCCAGCAGCCACGAGACCCCCTCCTACGAGCAGTACTTC.

The V call is TRBV2, the J call TRBJ2-1; possible D gene TRBD2, 6 bases. This CDR3 comprises 15 residues. The V gene lost 6 bases and the J gene lost 3 bases, with 15 bases spanning the gap. Per germline, CDR1 SNHLY and CDR2 FYNNEI. CDR3 sequence reads: CASRDGSSYYNEQFF. DNA for the CDR3: TGTGCCAGCAGAGACGGGAGTAGCTACTACAATGAGCAGTTCTTC. Drawing the rest from reference TRBV2 and TRBJ2-1, the complete variable domain is EPEVTQTPSHQVTQMGQEVILRCVPISNHLYFYWYRQILGQKVEFLVSFYNNEISEKSEIFDDQFSVERPDGSNFTLKIRSTKLEDSAMYFCASRDGSSYYNEQFFGPGTRLTVL.